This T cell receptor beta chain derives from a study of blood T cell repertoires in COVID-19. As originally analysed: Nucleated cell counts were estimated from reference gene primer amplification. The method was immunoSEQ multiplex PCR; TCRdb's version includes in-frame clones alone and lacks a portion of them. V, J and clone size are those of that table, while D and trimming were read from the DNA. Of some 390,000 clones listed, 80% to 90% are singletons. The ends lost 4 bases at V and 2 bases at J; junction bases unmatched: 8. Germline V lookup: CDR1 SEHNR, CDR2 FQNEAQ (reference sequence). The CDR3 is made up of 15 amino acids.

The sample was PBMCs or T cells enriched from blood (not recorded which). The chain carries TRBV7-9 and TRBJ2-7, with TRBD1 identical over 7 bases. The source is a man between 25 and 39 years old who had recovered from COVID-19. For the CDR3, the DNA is TGTGCCAGCAGCTACCGACGGGACAGACCCTACGAGCAGTACTTC. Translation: CASSYRRDRPYEQYF. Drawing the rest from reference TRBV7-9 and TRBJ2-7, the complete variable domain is DTGVSQNPRHKITKRGQNVTFRCDPISEHNRLYWYRQTLGQGPEFLTYFQNEAQLEKSRLLSDRFSAERPKGSFSTLEIQRTEQGDSAMYLCASSYRRDRPYEQYFGPGTRLTVT.